This T cell receptor (gamma chain) was recorded in a study of gamma-delta chains in newborns, infants, children. For the study at large: Polyclonal expansion of innate γδ T cells after birth follows microbial exposure.

Germline CDR1 reads GITISATS; CDR2 reads ISYDGTV (reference sequence). The CDR3 has 28 amino acids, counting both end residues. Points on this clone: The DNA is left out, because the CDR3 cannot be placed on it with certainty; the CDR3 is given as TCRdb lists it.

TCRdb used CATT to re-call clones from the reads. This sample yields hundreds of gamma-chain clones, of which over 75% are seen a single time; roughly 7% belongs to the top ten. The sequencing here drew on blood, taken at baseline. There is no J gene call, but TRGV9 is given as the V gene. This sequence was found in a child who was a newborn, infant or young child, either healthy, febrile or measles-vaccinated (not recorded which). This table probably holds off-target reads from a library built for another chain. CDR3 in amino acids: CACDPTGGYALRSWDTRQMFFGTGIKLF.